This entry lists 17 T cell receptor beta chains sequenced from one sample in a study of shared clonotypes between healthy human individuals. The repertoire was sequenced with immunoSEQ multiplex PCR; TCRdb's copy has only in-frame clones and lacks some. The sample records around 700,000 clones, 92% being singletons. Terminally differentiated effector memory CD45RA+ cells were excluded by CCR7 positive selection of CD45RO-negative cells. The material sequenced was naive CD8+ T cells sorted from blood. The receptors were sampled from a man aged 25 to 45 in good health.

The CDR3 DNA reads TGTGCCAGCAGTCCCTTACTAGCGGGAGCTCTAGATACGCAGTATTTT. The encoded protein is CASSPLLAGALDTQYF. The V and J genes are TRBV6-6 and TRBJ2-3; 11 bases align to TRBD2. The J segment lost 5 bases and the V segment lost 5 bases, leaving 9 bases of the junction unmatched. Per the germline V gene, CDR1 is MNHNY and CDR2 is SVGAGI (reference sequence). The CDR3 consists of 16 residues.

The rearrangement joins TRBV4-1 to TRBJ2-7, with D unclear. The germline V gene encodes CDR1 MGHRA and CDR2 YSYEKL. V dropped 1 base and J dropped 3 bases, with 10 bases sitting between them. This CDR3 spans 14 amino acids. CDR3 DNA: TGCGCCAGCAGCCAAGTGATGGTAAGCTACGAGCAGTACTTC. Residues: CASSQVMVSYEQYF.

The chain links TRBV27 to TRBJ1-4; D ambiguous. Germline CDR1 is MNHEY and CDR2 is SMNVEV (reference sequence). CDR3 length equals 14 residues. Deletions cut 5 bases from V and 4 bases from J, with 11 bases between. The CDR3 DNA sequence: TGTGCCAGCAGTCCGTTGGATGGTAATGAAAAACTGTTTTTT. This codes for CASSPLDGNEKLFF.

The chain links TRBV25-1 to TRBJ2-5; the D is unclear. Germline-derived CDR1 and CDR2 are MGHDK and SYGVNS. With 6 bases removed from V and 3 bases from J, the gap between germline ends came to 8 bases. There are 12 residues in the CDR3. For the CDR3, the DNA is TGTGCCAGCAGGCAGTACAAAGAGACCCAGTACTTC. Translating gives CASRQYKETQYF.

This clone was picked up one time. The J gene is TRBJ2-1, the V gene TRBV19, with TRBD2 identical over 8 bases. Germline CDR1 LNHDA, CDR2 SQIVND (reference sequence). This CDR3 comprises 16 residues. Trimming removed 6 bases from V and 4 bases from J; junction bases left unmatched: 11. CDR3 bases: TGTGCCAGTAGACCAGCGGGAGCCCTCTTTTACAATGAGCAGTTCTTC. Protein product: CASRPAGALFYNEQFF.

The rearrangement uses TRBV7-9 and TRBJ2-5; D could derive from TRBD1 or TRBD2 (5 bases each). Germline loops: CDR1 SEHNR, CDR2 FQNEAQ (reference sequence). CDR3 size: 15 residues. V lost 5 bases to trimming and J lost 4 bases, with 17 bases between them. CDR3 region: CASSPTGGRGETQYF. CDR3 nucleotide sequence: TGTGCCAGCAGCCCCACTGGGGGAAGGGGAGAGACCCAGTACTTC.

Of note for this clone: Other DNA sequences within the sample encode an identical CDR3. This chain links TRBV6-1 with TRBJ2-7, with no clear D. Germline assignment: CDR1 MNHNS and CDR2 SASEGT. The CDR3 consists of 12 residues. The V gene lost 6 bases and the J gene lost 1 base, with 7 bases spanning the gap. The CDR3 nucleotides read TGTGCCAGCAGCGATAATTCCTACGAGCAGTACTTC. Encoded protein: CASSDNSYEQYF.

This clone showed up just once. The same CDR3 arises from other DNA sequences in this sample as well. This chain uses TRBV5-1 with TRBJ2-3; 7 bases line up with TRBD1. Germline CDR1 reads SGHRS; CDR2 reads YFSETQ. This CDR3 is built from 14 residues. The V and J ends lost 0 bases and 6 bases, in that order; junction bases with no gene match: 4. CDR3 DNA sequence: TGCGCCAGCAGCTTGGGACAGGGATTGGATACGCAGTATTTT. It specifies CASSLGQGLDTQYF.

The V gene is TRBV27, the J gene TRBJ1-4, with D possibly matching TRBD1 (5 bases). With 2 bases removed from V and 4 bases from J, the gap between germline ends came to 11 bases. The germline CDR1 and CDR2 sequences are MNHEY and SMNVEV (reference sequence). The CDR3 covers 15 residues. DNA of the CDR3: TGTGCCAGCAGTTTAAGGGGACTGCGTAATGAAAAACTGTTTTTT. Protein: CASSLRGLRNEKLFF.

In regard to this clone: A read error is likely, as this CDR3 ends without the conserved phenylalanine or tryptophan. Because the CDR3's place on the DNA is in doubt, the DNA is left out and the CDR3 is given as listed by TCRdb. This rearrangement joins TRBV5-3 to TRBJ2-3; TRBD1 reflects the table's D call only, with no check against the DNA. Being an ORF, TRBV5-3 has a function that is uncertain. Inclusive of both ends, the CDR3 amounts to 8 amino acids. CDR3: CARSLSLG.

The V call is TRBV6-5, the J call TRBJ1-3; D gene uncertain. The germline V gene has CDR1 MNHEY and CDR2 SVGAGI. Trimming shortened V by 1 base and J by 7 bases, and 11 bases separated the two germline ends. The CDR3 has 14 residues. The CDR3 sequence: CASSYFLGSNTIYF. Here the CDR3 DNA reads TGTGCCAGCAGTTACTTTCTCGGATCGAACACCATATATTTT.

On this clone: Within the sample, other DNA sequences also encode this same CDR3. The chain links TRBV9 to TRBJ2-1, with 11 bases matching TRBD1. In germline, CDR1 is SGDLS, CDR2 YYNGEE. The CDR3 extends over 17 amino acids. Germline trimming cut 0 bases from V and 3 bases from J; bases unmatched to any gene: 5. For the CDR3, the DNA is TGTGCCAGCAGCGTAGCTCGGGACAGGGGGTACTACAATGAGCAGTTCTTC. This encodes CASSVARDRGYYNEQFF.

V gene TRBV27 combines with J gene TRBJ2-1; no clear D. Trimming pared 6 bases from V and 3 bases from J, leaving 9 bases between. The CDR3 sequence is 13 residues long. CDR1 and CDR2 from the germline V gene are MNHEY and SMNVEV (reference sequence). CDR3 sequence reads: CASRSTIYNEQFF. In nucleotides, the CDR3 is TGTGCCAGCAGATCCACGATCTACAATGAGCAGTTCTTC.

The chain has TRBV7-9 and TRBJ1-1; 7 positions agree with TRBD1. The length of the CDR3 is 16 residues. The J segment lost 6 bases and the V segment lost 0 bases, leaving 10 bases of the junction unmatched. Germline loops: CDR1 SEHNR, CDR2 FQNEAQ (reference sequence). CDR3 residues: CASSLARRQGKPEAFF. The CDR3 DNA sequence: TGTGCCAGCAGCTTAGCGCGCCGACAGGGAAAGCCTGAAGCTTTCTTT.

The V gene is TRBV10-2, the J gene TRBJ2-3; TRBD2 agrees at 8 bases. V trimming: 11 bases; J trimming: 4 bases; junction bases outside the gene matches: 14. This CDR3 is 15 amino acids long. Germline values: CDR1 WSHSY, CDR2 SAAADI. CDR3 in amino acids: CAAARERESSDTQYF. DNA for the CDR3: TGCGCCGCCGCTCGGGAGCGGGAGAGCTCAGATACGCAGTATTTT.

This rearrangement joins TRBV5-1 to TRBJ2-1; D not certain. This CDR3 is 12 amino acids long. CDR1 is SGHRS, CDR2 YFSETQ, per germline. Trimming stripped 2 bases from V and 8 bases from J, with 8 bases between. The CDR3 DNA follows: TGCGCCAGCAGCTTAAGTTTATATGAGCAGTTCTTC. Translation gives CASSLSLYEQFF. Variable domain in full (rest from reference TRBV5-1 and TRBJ2-1): KAGVTQTPRYLIKTRGQQVTLSCSPISGHRSVSWYQQTPGQGLQFLFEYFSETQRNKGNFPGRFSGRQFSNSRSEMNVSTLELGDSALYLCASSLSLYEQFFGPGTRLTVL.

The rearrangement links TRBV2 to TRBJ1-3; D ambiguous. The germline CDR1 and CDR2 sequences are SNHLY and FYNNEI. V lost 2 bases, J lost 2 bases, and 10 bases lay in between. The CDR3 consists of 15 residues. The chain's CDR3 is CASSEYREAGNTIYF. The CDR3 nucleotides read TGTGCCAGCAGTGAATACCGGGAAGCTGGAAACACCATATATTTT.